This TCR beta chain comes out of a study of T cell clonotyping in hematopoietic cell transplantation. The J segment lost 2 bases and the V segment lost 5 bases, leaving 3 bases of the junction unmatched. This CDR3 has 14 amino acids. CDR1 is LNHDA and CDR2 is SQIVND in the germline V gene (reference sequence). On this clone: No antigen is known for it.

Study-wide results and caveats: After transplant, recipient diversity fell while pathologically expanded clonotypes grew through day 180.

The protocol was immunoSEQ multiplex PCR, while the TCRdb copy is restricted to in-frame clones and leaves out a portion. The table records about 14,000 clones, just over 95% of them present only once. The material sequenced was peripheral blood mononuclear cells, taken 30 days after allogeneic stem cell transplant. The V and J genes are TRBV19 and TRBJ2-3; 8 positions agree with TRBD1. The clonotype comes from a female patient between 50 and 59 years old who had an allogeneic stem cell transplant from an unrelated donor, so T cells may come from the graft donor. Some clones in this sample may be carry-over from other donors' samples. The CDR3: CASSVGQATDTQYF. The DNA for the CDR3 is TGTGCCAGTAGTGTGGGACAGGCCACAGATACGCAGTATTTT.